This T cell receptor beta chain emerged from a study of T cell changes during pregnancy in multiple sclerosis. The table came from immunoSEQ multiplex PCR; TCRdb's copy has only in-frame clones and leaves some out. The sample has tens of thousands of clones; 80% to 95% are singletons. The CDR3 contains 16 residues. Per germline, CDR1 LNHDA and CDR2 SQIVND (reference sequence). V lost 2 bases, J lost 4 bases, and 17 bases lay in between. The rearrangement links TRBV19 to TRBJ1-2, with D possibly matching TRBD1 (5 bases). This TCR was sampled from a female donor with multiple sclerosis, enrolled in a pregnancy study. This material consisted of peripheral blood, taken in the second trimester of pregnancy. CDR3 bases: TGTGCCAGTAGTATAAATGTGCGGAGGGGAAGCTATGGCTACACCTTC. It yields the protein CASSINVRRGSYGYTF.